Each of the 13 T cell receptor beta chains below was sequenced from the same sample in a study of CD8 T cells in ankylosing spondylitis. TCRdb reanalysed the 5' RACE reads using MiXCR and keeps one entry per CDR3 protein. The table lists approximately 140,000 distinct CDR3 sequences, 9.3% of them singletons. Sequenced sample: blood, either unsorted or a sorted T cell fraction (not recorded which). These receptors came from a male donor with ankylosing spondylitis or in good health (not recorded which).

This clonotype was recorded at least ten times. Here the CDR3 DNA reads TGTGCCAGCAGCTTGGGCAGGGGGCAGGGTCAGCCCCAGCATTTT. It is translated as CASSLGRGQGQPQHF. This chain joins TRBV5-6 and TRBJ1-5, with 8 positions matching TRBD1. V was pared by 0 bases and J by 6 bases, with 5 bases of the junction left unmatched. CDR1 SGHDT and CDR2 YYEEEE come from the germline V gene. The CDR3 consists of 15 residues. Full variable domain (missing parts from reference TRBV5-6 and TRBJ1-5): DAGVTQSPTHLIKTRGQQVTLRCSPKSGHDTVSWYQQALGQGPQFIFQYYEEEERQRGNFPDRFSGHQFPNYSSELNVNALLLGDSALYLCASSLGRGQGQPQHFGDGTRLSIL.

This clonotype was seen a handful of times. The chain employs TRBV29-1 and TRBJ2-5; D gene ambiguous. Germline assignment: CDR1 SQVTM and CDR2 ANQGSEA. The ends were cut back, 0 bases at V and 4 bases at J, with 9 bases in the middle. The CDR3 loop spans 13 amino acids. CDR3 coding DNA: TGCAGCGTTGAAGATCGGAGTAGAGAGACCCAGTACTTC. Translation gives CSVEDRSRETQYF.

This clonotype was seen repeatedly, ten times or more. The rearrangement joins TRBV5-1 to TRBJ1-6, with D possibly being TRBD1 (6 bases). Germline CDR1 is SGHRS and CDR2 is YFSETQ. V was trimmed by 2 bases and J by 7 bases, leaving 10 bases between them. CDR3 size: 14 residues. Here the CDR3 reads CASSLGGGNSPLHF. As DNA, the CDR3 is TGCGCCAGCAGCTTAGGGGGAGGCAATTCACCCCTCCACTTT.

This clonotype was seen at least ten times. V is TRBV27 and J is TRBJ2-7, with 7 bases aligning to TRBD1. The V gene end was trimmed by 3 bases and the J gene end by 6 bases; junction bases not matched to a gene: 5. The germline V gene has CDR1 MNHEY and CDR2 SMNVEV (reference sequence). The CDR3 is 13 amino acids. CDR3 in amino acids: CASSFNRGGEQYF. The CDR3 region has the DNA TGTGCCAGCAGTTTCAACAGGGGCGGCGAGCAGTACTTC.

The V and J genes are TRBV25-1 and TRBJ2-1, with TRBD2 as a possible D gene (6 bases). The V end was cut by 3 bases, the J end by 13 bases, with 16 bases between. The CDR3 contains 13 residues. Germline V gene lookup returns CDR1 MGHDK and CDR2 SYGVNS. CDR3 nucleotide sequence: TGTGCCAGCAGTGATTTGACGGTGGGGGGACAGTTCTTC. Protein: CASSDLTVGGQFF. The full variable domain, rest sourced from reference TRBV25-1 and TRBJ2-1, is EADIYQTPRYLVIGTGKKITLECSQTMGHDKMYWYQQDPGMELHLIHYSYGVNSTEKGDLSSESTVSRIRTEHFPLTLESARPSHTSQYLCASSDLTVGGQFFGPGTRLTVL.

This clonotype was seen many times. The chain recombines TRBV4-3 with TRBJ2-7; possibly TRBD1 for D (5 bases). Trimming took off 1 base at V and 4 bases at J, with 8 bases between the two ends. Germline V gives CDR1 LGHNA, CDR2 YSLEER. The CDR3 contains 13 residues. The CDR3 reads CASSQGREYEQYF. For the CDR3, the DNA is TGCGCCAGCAGCCAAGGCAGGGAATACGAGCAGTACTTC.

V gene TRBV18 combines with J gene TRBJ2-1; 14 bases map to TRBD2. After removal of 6 bases from V and 9 bases from J, the junction contained 10 bases not matched to a gene. CDR1 is KGHSH, CDR2 LQKENI, per germline. The CDR3 contains 16 residues. CDR3 coding DNA: TGTGCCAGCTCCTCGGGACTAGCGGGAGATGGGAGTGAGCAGTTCTTC. Encoded protein: CASSSGLAGDGSEQFF.

This clonotype was detected ten times or more. J is TRBJ2-2 and V is TRBV27, with TRBD2 matching 15 bases. The CDR3 covers 18 residues. Germline CDR1 and CDR2: MNHEY and SMNVEV (reference sequence). The J segment lost 0 bases and the V segment lost 5 bases, leaving 4 bases of the junction unmatched. CDR3 DNA: TGTGCCAGCAGTCTAGGGACTAGCGGGAGGTCGAACACCGGGGAGCTGTTTTTT. It yields the protein CASSLGTSGRSNTGELFF.

This clonotype appeared many times. The genes are TRBV4-3 and TRBJ1-1, with unresolved D. The ends were cut back, 0 bases at V and 5 bases at J, with 7 bases in the middle. CDR3 size: 13 residues. Germline assignment: CDR1 LGHNA and CDR2 YSLEER. The CDR3 DNA reads TGCGCCAGCAGCCAAGACCTGAGTACTGAAGCTTTCTTT. This translates into CASSQDLSTEAFF.

Ten or more counts support this clonotype. The chain recombines TRBV27 with TRBJ1-2, with 8 bases that match TRBD1. V shed 5 bases, J shed 0 bases, and the junction held 11 bases outside the gene matches. The CDR3 runs to 17 residues. Germline values: CDR1 MNHEY, CDR2 SMNVEV (reference sequence). Here the CDR3 reads CASSPEDRATSNYGYTF. The CDR3 region has the DNA TGTGCCAGCAGTCCCGAGGACAGGGCGACATCTAACTATGGCTACACCTTC.

This clonotype occurred a few times. For the CDR3, the DNA is TGTGCCAGCAGTTATGTCGATGAGCAGTTCTTC. Residues: CASSYVDEQFF. This sequence joins TRBV6-6 and TRBJ2-1; D unresolved. The CDR3 totals 11 residues. V was cut by 3 bases and J by 8 bases, with 5 bases left in between. Germline V CDR1 and CDR2: MNHNY, SVGAGI (reference sequence).

This clonotype was observed at least ten times. The J gene is TRBJ2-1, the V gene TRBV7-9; 8 nucleotides align to TRBD2. The germline gives CDR1 SEHNR, CDR2 FQNEAQ (reference sequence). This CDR3 is 14 amino acids long. The V segment lost 10 bases and the J segment 2 bases; nucleotides outside the gene matches: 7. The CDR3: CATTWTSPYNEQFF. The CDR3 DNA sequence: TGTGCCACAACCTGGACTAGCCCCTACAATGAGCAGTTCTTC.

The chain couples TRBV30 to TRBJ1-2; D perhaps matches TRBD1 (5 bases). Per the germline V gene, CDR1 is GTSNPN and CDR2 is SVGIG (reference sequence). The CDR3 runs 16 residues. V lost 4 bases to trimming and J lost 1 base, with 19 bases between them. The CDR3 sequence: CAWKADWHRFNYGYTF. CDR3 sequence (DNA): TGTGCCTGGAAGGCCGACTGGCACAGGTTTAACTATGGCTACACCTTC. The variable domain in full, completed from reference TRBV30 and TRBJ1-2, reads SQTIHQWPATLVQPVGSPLSLECTVEGTSNPNLYWYRQAAGRGLQLLFYSVGIGQISSEVPQNLSASRPQDRQFILSSKKLLLSDSGFYLCAWKADWHRFNYGYTFGSGTRLTVV.